The entry below gives a single TCR beta chain sequence along with its context. Its matching antigen is unknown. Germline CDR1 and CDR2: MNHEY and SVGAGI. The CDR3 consists of 13 residues. V gave up 5 bases and J gave up 13 bases, with 18 bases separating them. Per-sample yields of isolated PBMCs were at least 6 million. Total RNA extraction produced at least 5.5 micrograms (per sample) for the study. The entry originates in a study of blood T cells in healthy people across ages. General study points: The study lacked donor CMV status, which possibly confounded expanded clonotype changes.

Next came a second PCR, run for about 6 to 12 cycles, which used a sample-barcoded 5' primer along with a J-beta primer mix. TCRdb called the 5' RACE reads again in MiXCR, with one record for every CDR3 protein. The sample holds 1,500,000 or so distinct CDR3 sequences, roughly 43% seen once. The chain carries TRBV6-5 and TRBJ2-1; tentatively, D is TRBD2 (7 bases). The receptor comes from a woman aged 18 to 35 in good health. Sequenced sample: blood. The CDR3 DNA reads as TGTGCCAGCAGTCCCGGAGGGGGGGAGACCCAGTTCTTC. It is translated as CASSPGGGETQFF.